The 14 T cell receptor beta chains given below trace back to one sample, sequenced in a study of T cell repertoires in cytomegalovirus infection. TCRdb independently ran MiXCR on the reads; one entry per CDR3 protein. This sample has a few hundred thousand distinct CDR3 sequences; 30% to 40% occur once, and the top ten carry roughly 17%. No antigen is known for these receptors. The specimen was cultured PBMCs, collected from culture after CMV antigen stimulation. These TCRs come from a human donor in good health (CMV status not recorded). Some clones in this sample may be carry-over from other donors' samples.

This sequence joins TRBV24-1 and TRBJ2-1, with D tentatively TRBD2 (6 bases). CDR1 KGHDR and CDR2 SFDVKD come from the germline V gene. CDR3 size: 17 residues. Deletions cut 6 bases from V and 2 bases from J, with 19 bases between. The CDR3 here is CATSRVGGSGTYNEQFF. The CDR3 DNA reads as TGTGCCACCAGTCGGGTTGGGGGGAGCGGAACCTACAATGAGCAGTTCTTC.

The chain combines TRBV12-3 or TRBV12-4 with TRBJ2-1; unclear D gene. The CDR3 runs to 13 residues. V was cut by 7 bases and J by 4 bases, with 11 bases left in between. The CDR3 is CASTPEQYNEQFF. In nucleotides, the CDR3 is TGTGCCAGCACCCCTGAACAATACAATGAGCAGTTCTTC.

This chain connects TRBV6-6 to TRBJ1-2; D uncertain. The CDR3 spans 15 residues. Germline V lookup: CDR1 MNHNY, CDR2 SVGAGI (reference sequence). V lost 0 bases, J lost 8 bases, and 16 bases lay in between. The CDR3 sequence is CASSYSDQLFWGYTF. The DNA of the CDR3 is TGTGCCAGCAGTTACTCCGATCAACTTTTTTGGGGCTACACCTTC.

This clonotype turned up a few times. This sequence joins TRBV6-2 or TRBV6-3 and TRBJ2-7; 7 bases line up with TRBD2. V was clipped by 8 bases and J by 3 bases; unmatched bases: 7. The CDR3 loop spans 13 amino acids. The germline gives CDR1 MNHEY, CDR2 SVGEGT. CDR3 nucleotide sequence: TGTGCCAGCGCCCCCGGGAGGCACTACGAGCAGTACGTC. It codes for CASAPGRHYEQYV.

There are a few counts of this clonotype. The chain couples TRBV7-2 to TRBJ1-5; TRBD1 matches at 8 bases. The CDR3 consists of 16 residues. Germline V gene sequence: CDR1 SGHTA, CDR2 FQGNSA. The ends lost 5 bases at V and 0 bases at J; junction bases unmatched: 6. For the CDR3, the DNA is TGTGCCAGCAGCCCCTGGACAGGGAATAGCAATCAGCCCCAGCATTTT. It codes for CASSPWTGNSNQPQHF.

Only one count was recorded for this clonotype. A junction end diverges from the germline sequence, so it may reflect a read error. V is TRBV6-1 and J is TRBJ2-2, with D perhaps TRBD2 (6 bases). The CDR3 is 15 amino acids. Per the germline V gene, CDR1 is MNHNS and CDR2 is SASEGT. This CDR3 reads CASSSWRENTGELFF. The DNA for the CDR3 is TGTGCCAGCAGCTCATGGAGGGAGAACACCGGTGAGCTGTTTTTT.

This rearrangement joins TRBV10-1 to TRBJ1-2; TRBD1 might be the D (6 bases). Germline V gene data show CDR1 as WNHNN and CDR2 as SYGVQD (reference sequence). The CDR3 is 19 amino acids. V was clipped by 0 bases and J by 1 base, with 21 bases between them. The chain's CDR3 is CASSESKDSVTKINYGYTF. CDR3 sequence (DNA): TGCGCCAGCAGTGAGTCGAAGGACAGCGTGACAAAGATTAACTATGGCTACACCTTC.

In its sample, this clonotype was seen a few times. The rearrangement joins TRBV12-3 or TRBV12-4 to TRBJ2-7, with a tentative D call TRBD2 (5 bases). The V gene lost 3 bases and the J gene lost 6 bases, with 9 bases spanning the gap. The CDR3 has 12 amino acids. CDR3 region: CASSFLRGEQYF. CDR3 nucleotides: TGTGCCAGCAGTTTTCTCCGGGGCGAGCAGTACTTC.

This clonotype was seen only a few times. This chain links TRBV27 with TRBJ2-1; 12 bases match TRBD2. Germline CDR1 and CDR2: MNHEY and SMNVEV (reference sequence). V lost 5 bases and J lost 3; bases outside the gene matches: 8. The CDR3 extends over 17 amino acids. The DNA of the CDR3 is TGTGCCAGCAGTCCCGGGACTAGCGGGCCGATCTACAATGAGCAGTTCTTC. Protein: CASSPGTSGPIYNEQFF.

The J gene is TRBJ1-2, the V gene TRBV4-3; D unresolved. This CDR3 spans 18 amino acids. V was shortened by 0 bases and J by 1 base, with 18 bases between the two germline ends. CDR1 is LGHNA, CDR2 YSLEER, per germline. In DNA, the CDR3 is TGCGCCAGCAGCCAAGATCTGCCAGGTGTGAGGAGTAACTATGGCTACACCTTC. This gives the protein CASSQDLPGVRSNYGYTF.

The chain links TRBV7-2 to TRBJ2-1; 8 bases agree with TRBD2. CDR1 and CDR2 (germline): SGHTA, FQGNSA. V trimming: 3 bases; J trimming: 8 bases; junction bases outside the gene matches: 15. The CDR3 has 17 amino acids. The CDR3 sequence: CASSFRRGQRESDEQFF. The CDR3 nucleotides read TGTGCCAGCAGCTTTAGAAGAGGCCAGCGGGAGTCGGATGAGCAGTTCTTC.

The rearrangement uses TRBV5-1 and TRBJ2-5, with TRBD1 as a possible D gene (5 bases). The CDR3 contains 14 residues. Germline V lookup: CDR1 SGHRS, CDR2 YFSETQ. The germline V and J ends were trimmed by 5 bases and 5 bases, with 16 bases remaining between them. The CDR3 protein is CASSSFAGSETQYF. CDR3 DNA sequence: TGCGCCAGCAGTTCTTTCGCAGGGTCGGAGACCCAGTACTTC.

This clonotype has more than one count but fewer than ten. The chain couples TRBV7-8 to TRBJ2-3, with D perhaps TRBD1 (5 bases). Germline lookup yields CDR1 SGHVS and CDR2 FQNEAQ. This CDR3 contains 16 residues. With 1 base removed from V and 4 bases from J, the gap between germline ends came to 15 bases. DNA for the CDR3: TGTGCCAGCAGCTTAGAGGGTGGTAAAGGGGCAGATACGCAGTATTTT. Encoded protein: CASSLEGGKGADTQYF.

This clonotype was found once. The junction departs from germline at one end; a sequencing error may be responsible. The genes are TRBV4-1 and TRBJ2-3; 7 positions match TRBD1. CDR3 length: 15 amino acids. Germline V CDR1 and CDR2: MGHRA, YSYEKL. CDR3 protein: CASRGTILITDTQYF. The CDR3 nucleotides are TGTGCCAGCAGGGGGACAATCCTTATCACAGATACGCAGTATTTT.